This T cell receptor beta chain was recovered during a study of beta chain features in type 1 diabetes. The wider study: Across every sample, around 98 million sorted cells were examined in total. Study-level points and caveats: High TCR expression in some cells could lead to their over-representation in cDNA sequencing. For type 1 diabetes patients, VDJ junctions showed fewer insertions and more deletions. Shorter TCRB CDR3s, moderately but significantly so, marked every one of the four CD4+ subsets in Type 1 diabetes patients.

The CDR3 covers 16 residues. After removal of 5 bases from V and 3 bases from J, the junction contained 11 bases not matched to a gene. Germline CDR1 SEHNR, CDR2 FQNEAQ (reference sequence). Expressed TCRB transcripts were sequenced after all isolated RNA was converted to cDNA. TCRdb's table, derived via immunoSEQ multiplex PCR, lists solely in-frame clones and lacks some. The sample yields about 710,000 clones, more than 12% seen once. This clone was picked up a small number of times. Its target is unknown. The source material was naive CD4+ T cells from blood. This TCR was recovered from a man younger than 35 with type 1 diabetes. The chain combines TRBV7-9 with TRBJ2-7, with 9 bases aligning to TRBD1. The CDR3 protein is CASSLRETGGGYEQYF. The CDR3 coding sequence is TGTGCCAGCAGCCTGAGAGAGACAGGGGGTGGCTACGAGCAGTACTTC.